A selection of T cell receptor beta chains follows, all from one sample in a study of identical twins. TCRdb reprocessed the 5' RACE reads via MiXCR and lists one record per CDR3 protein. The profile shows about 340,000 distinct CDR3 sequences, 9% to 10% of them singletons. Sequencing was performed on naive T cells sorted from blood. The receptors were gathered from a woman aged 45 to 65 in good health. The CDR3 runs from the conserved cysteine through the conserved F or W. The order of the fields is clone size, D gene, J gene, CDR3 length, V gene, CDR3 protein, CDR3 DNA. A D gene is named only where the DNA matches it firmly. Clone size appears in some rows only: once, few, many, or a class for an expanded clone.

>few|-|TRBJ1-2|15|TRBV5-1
CASSPGGESNYGYTF
TGCGCCAGCAGCCCGGGCGGGGAATCTAACTATGGCTACACCTTC
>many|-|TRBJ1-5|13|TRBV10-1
CASSDGSNQPQHF
TGCGCCAGCAGTGATGGGAGCAATCAGCCCCAGCATTTT
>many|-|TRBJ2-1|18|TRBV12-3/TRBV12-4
CASKGEGLGDTSYNEQFF
TGTGCCAGCAAAGGGGAGGGGCTAGGGGACACCTCTTACAATGAGCAGTTCTTC
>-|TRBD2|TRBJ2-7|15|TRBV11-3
CASSLTSGGFYEQYF
TGTGCCAGCAGCTTAACTAGCGGTGGATTTTACGAGCAGTACTTC
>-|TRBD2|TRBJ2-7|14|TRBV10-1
CASSRAGVVDEQYF
TGCGCCAGCAGCAGAGCGGGAGTTGTCGACGAGCAGTACTTC
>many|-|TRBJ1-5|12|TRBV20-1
CSASGAIGAQHF
TGCAGTGCTAGTGGAGCCATAGGGGCCCAGCATTTT
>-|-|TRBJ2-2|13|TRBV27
CASSYRAERELFF
TGTGCCAGCAGCTACAGGGCCGAGAGGGAGCTGTTTTTT
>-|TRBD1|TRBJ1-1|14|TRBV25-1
CASSAPSTGGVAFF
TGTGCCAGCAGTGCCCCTTCGACAGGGGGTGTAGCTTTCTTT
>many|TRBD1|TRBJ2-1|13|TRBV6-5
CASSRQGRNEQFF
TGTGCCAGCAGCAGACAGGGAAGGAATGAGCAGTTCTTC
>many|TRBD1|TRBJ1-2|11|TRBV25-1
CASGDREGYTF
TGTGCCAGTGGAGACAGGGAGGGCTACACCTTC
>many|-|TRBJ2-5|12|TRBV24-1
CATSDLRETQYF
TGTGCCACCAGTGATTTACGGGAGACCCAGTACTTC
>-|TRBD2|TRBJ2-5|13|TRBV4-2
CASSQVLGGTSGF
TGTGCCAGCAGCCAAGTGTTAGGTGGGACTAGCGGCTTC
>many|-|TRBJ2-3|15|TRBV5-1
CASSLISPDTDTQYF
TGCGCCAGCAGCTTGATCAGCCCAGACACAGATACGCAGTATTTT
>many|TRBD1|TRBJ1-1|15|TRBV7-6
CASSPRQGGNTEAFF
TGTGCCAGCAGCCCCCGACAGGGTGGGAACACTGAAGCTTTCTTT
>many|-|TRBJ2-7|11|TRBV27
CASSSDRTQYF
TGTGCCAGCAGTTCCGACAGGACACAGTACTTC
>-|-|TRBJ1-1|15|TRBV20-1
CSARPPGRTNTEAFF
TGCAGTGCTAGGCCCCCGGGACGGACGAACACTGAAGCTTTCTTT
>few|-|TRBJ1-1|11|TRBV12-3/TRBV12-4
CASRLRREAFF
TGTGCCAGCAGACTCCGACGGGAAGCTTTCTTT
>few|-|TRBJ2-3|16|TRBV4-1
CASSPVGGGSLDTQYF
TGCGCCAGCAGCCCCGTGGGGGGCGGGAGTTTGGATACGCAGTATTTT
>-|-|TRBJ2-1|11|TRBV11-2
CASGDVGEQFF
TGTGCCAGCGGCGACGTGGGTGAGCAGTTCTTC
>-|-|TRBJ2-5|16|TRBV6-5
CASSSHRVALGETQYF
TGTGCCAGCAGTTCCCACAGAGTGGCCCTGGGGGAGACCCAGTACTTC
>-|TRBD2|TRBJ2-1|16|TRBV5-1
CASSQRGSSGDNEQFF
TGCGCCAGCAGCCAGAGGGGGTCTAGCGGGGATAATGAGCAGTTCTTC
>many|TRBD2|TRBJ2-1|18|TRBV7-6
CASSWGPKREGRRNEQFF
TGTGCCAGCAGCTGGGGTCCTAAGCGGGAGGGCCGGCGGAATGAGCAGTTCTTC
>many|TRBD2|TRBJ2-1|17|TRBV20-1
CSARGTSGRVSYNEQFF
TGCAGTGCTAGAGGGACTAGCGGGAGAGTCTCCTACAATGAGCAGTTCTTC
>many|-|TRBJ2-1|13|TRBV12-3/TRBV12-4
CASSPPSLNEQFF
TGTGCCAGCAGCCCCCCTAGCCTGAATGAGCAGTTCTTC
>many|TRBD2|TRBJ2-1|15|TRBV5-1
CASSLAGGLYNEQFF
TGTGCCAGCAGTTTAGCGGGAGGACTCTACAATGAGCAGTTCTTC
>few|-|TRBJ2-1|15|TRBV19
CASSQGFISYNEQFF
TGTGCCAGTAGTCAGGGTTTTATATCCTACAATGAGCAGTTCTTC
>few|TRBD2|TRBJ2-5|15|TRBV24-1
CATSRTSGYQETQYF
TGTGCCACCAGTCGGACTAGCGGGTACCAAGAGACCCAGTACTTC
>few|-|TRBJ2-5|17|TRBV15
CATSRDPVLVRQETQYF
TGTGCCACCAGCAGGGACCCCGTACTAGTTCGCCAAGAGACCCAGTACTTC
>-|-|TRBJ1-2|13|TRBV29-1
CSGSQLRGYGYTF
TGCAGCGGGTCACAGCTTAGGGGCTATGGCTACACCTTC
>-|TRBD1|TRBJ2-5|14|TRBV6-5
CASGQTGTGDTQYF
TGTGCCAGCGGACAGACCGGGACAGGGGATACCCAGTACTTC
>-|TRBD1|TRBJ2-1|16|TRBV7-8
CASSLGGAGGYNEQFF
TGTGCCAGCAGTCTAGGGGGCGCCGGTGGCTACAATGAGCAGTTCTTC